What follows is one T cell receptor (beta chain) and its context. The source of the sample is a study of blood T cell repertoires in COVID-19. Across the study: Italy, Spain and the United States were the sources of the convalescent and acute COVID-19 samples. T cells, B-cell-depleted T cells, or PBMCs supplied cDNA or gDNA.

Authors' processing steps: Scientists estimated how many nucleated cells there were by amplifying reference gene primers. The repertoire was sequenced with immunoSEQ multiplex PCR; TCRdb's copy has only in-frame clones and lacks some. The V and J calls and clone size come from that table; D and trimming were worked out from the DNA. The table records about 68,000 clones, roughly 84% of them present only once. The CDR3 covers 13 residues. Trimming took 5 bases from V and 3 from J; bases not matched to a gene: 2. Germline V gene data show CDR1 as KGHSH and CDR2 as LQKENI. The sequencing sample was made of peripheral blood. This sequence originates from a man in his fifties with active COVID-19. The chain combines TRBV18 with TRBJ2-7; 9 nucleotides align to TRBD2. The CDR3 DNA follows: TGTGCCAGCTCATCTAGCGGGGACTACGAGCAGTACTTC. Its translation: CASSSSGDYEQYF.